This TCR beta chain emerged from a study of tumor-infiltrating lymphocytes in localized non-small cell lung cancer. Findings and limits, study-wide: No T-cell fraction difference was seen between IM1 and IM2 tumors.

As regards this clone: Its antigen is not identified.

Profiling relied on immunoSEQ multiplex PCR, and the TCRdb table lists in-frame clones only, not all of them. Here the sample spans around 7,700 clones, 71% being singletons. V gave up 3 bases and J gave up 9 bases; unmatched junction bases: 12. Germline V CDR1 and CDR2: MDHEN, SYDVKM. The CDR3 sequence is 15 residues long. The rearrangement uses TRBV28 and TRBJ1-1; 8 bases fit TRBD1. This clonotype originated in a human donor with non-small cell lung cancer. Sequenced material: lung tumor tissue. The CDR3 loop reads CASSFRQGRNYQAFF. The CDR3 coding sequence is TGTGCCAGCAGTTTCCGACAGGGGAGGAATTATCAAGCTTTCTTT. The full variable domain, completed using reference TRBV28 and TRBJ1-1, is DVKVTQSSRYLVKRTGEKVFLECVQDMDHENMFWYRQDPGLGLRLIYFSYDVKMKEKGDIPEGYSVSREKKERFSLILESASTNQTSMYLCASSFRQGRNYQAFFGQGTRLTVV.